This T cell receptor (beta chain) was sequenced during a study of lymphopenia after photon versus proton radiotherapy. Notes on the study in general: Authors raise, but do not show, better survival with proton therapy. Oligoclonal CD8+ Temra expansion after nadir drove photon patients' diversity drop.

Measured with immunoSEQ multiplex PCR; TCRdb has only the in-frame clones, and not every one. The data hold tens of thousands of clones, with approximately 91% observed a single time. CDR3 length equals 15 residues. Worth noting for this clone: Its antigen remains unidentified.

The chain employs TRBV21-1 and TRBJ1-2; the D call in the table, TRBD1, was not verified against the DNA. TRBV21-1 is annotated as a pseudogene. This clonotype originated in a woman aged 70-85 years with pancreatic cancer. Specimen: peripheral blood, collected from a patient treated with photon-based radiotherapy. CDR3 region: CASSKSRQGAYGYTF. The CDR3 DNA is TGTGCCAGCAGCAAATCCCGACAGGGGGCGTATGGCTACACCTTC.